This is a list of T cell receptor beta chains from one sample in a study of response to subunit inactivated influenza vaccine. TCRdb passed the RT-PCR reads through MiXCR, listing each CDR3 protein once. The profile shows more than 700,000 distinct CDR3 sequences, approximately 21% of them singletons. The specimen comprised PBMCs from blood, sampled 4 to 6 days after vaccination. All receptors come from a man aged 50-59 years who received an inactivated influenza vaccine. Each CDR3 is given with its conserved first and last residue. The D gene is left open where the match is weak. Clone size is not always given. Where it is, it says once, few, many or a class for expanded clones.

j_call	v_call	clone_size	d_call	cdr3_nt	cdr3_aa
TRBJ2-7	TRBV6-2/TRBV6-3	few	NA	TGTGCCAGCAGTTCTCCTTTGGCCTACGAGCAGTACTTC	CASSSPLAYEQYF
TRBJ1-1	TRBV10-3	NA	NA	TGTGCCATCAGGACCGGGACAAAGAACACTGAAGCTTTCTTT	CAIRTGTKNTEAFF
TRBJ2-3	TRBV7-3	once	NA	TGTGCCAGCAGCTTAAATGCAGGGGGGAGCGCAGATACGCAGTATTTT	CASSLNAGGSADTQYF
TRBJ1-2	TRBV5-1	NA	NA	TGCGCCAGCAGCGGAACAGGGTTTCGTGGCTACACCTTC	CASSGTGFRGYTF
TRBJ2-7	TRBV11-1	NA	TRBD2	TGTGCTACCGGCGGGGGACTATCCTACGAGCAGTACTTC	CATGGGLSYEQYF
TRBJ2-3	TRBV7-2	NA	TRBD2	TGTGCCAGCAGCTTAGCGTGGCTAGCGGGGCGTACAGATACGCAGTATTTT	CASSLAWLAGRTDTQYF
TRBJ2-5	TRBV5-1	few	TRBD2	TGCGCCAGCAGCTGGACTAGCGGGAGGGAACTCCAAGAGACCCAGTACTTC	CASSWTSGRELQETQYF
TRBJ2-3	TRBV7-8	NA	TRBD1	TGTGCCAGCAGCCCCCATCGGGACAGGGGTGCCACAGATACGCAGTATTTT	CASSPHRDRGATDTQYF
TRBJ2-7	TRBV27	NA	TRBD2	TGTGCCAGCAGTTCTCCCCGATTAGCGGGAGTCATTTACGAGCAGTACTTC	CASSSPRLAGVIYEQYF
TRBJ2-2	TRBV29-1	few	NA	TGCAGCGTTGAGGGCGGCACCACCGGGGAGCTGTTTTTT	CSVEGGTTGELFF
TRBJ2-2	TRBV7-2	NA	NA	TGTGCCAGCAGCTTAATGAGGGCGGGTGCACTCGGGGAGCTGTTTTTT	CASSLMRAGALGELFF
TRBJ2-1	TRBV20-1	NA	TRBD2	TGCAGTGCTCCCCCCGGGCTAGCGGGACTCAATGAGCAGTTCTTC	CSAPPGLAGLNEQFF
TRBJ2-3	TRBV28	few	NA	TGTGCCAGCAGTTCACTTAGCGTTTCGGTAGATACGCAGTATTTT	CASSSLSVSVDTQYF
TRBJ1-6	TRBV6-5	few	NA	TGTGCCAGCAGTTACTCGTCTTCGCAGGGTTCACCCCTCCACTTT	CASSYSSSQGSPLHF
TRBJ2-7	TRBV12-3/TRBV12-4	few	NA	TGTGCCAGCAGTTTAAGGAGTGGTGGCGAGCAGTACTTC	CASSLRSGGEQYF
TRBJ2-7	TRBV20-1	few	TRBD1	TGCAGTGCTAGTAGACAGCTCGCGACAGGGTGGACCTACGAGCAGTACTTC	CSASRQLATGWTYEQYF
TRBJ2-1	TRBV12-3/TRBV12-4	few	TRBD2	TGTGCCAGCAGTTTAGGTAGTATGCGACTAGCGGGAAATGAGCAGTTCTTC	CASSLGSMRLAGNEQFF
TRBJ2-7	TRBV7-3	few	NA	TGTGCCAGCAGCTTAACCGGGGGCGGGGAGCAGTACTTC	CASSLTGGGEQYF
TRBJ2-7	TRBV10-3	few	NA	TGTGCCATCAGGTCAGCGGCCTACGAGCAGTACTTC	CAIRSAAYEQYF
TRBJ2-2	TRBV5-6	NA	NA	TGTGCCAGCAGCTACATATCCACCGGGGAGCTGTTTTTT	CASSYISTGELFF
TRBJ2-1	TRBV5-1	NA	TRBD1	TGCGCCAGCAGCAACAGGACAGGATACAATGAGCAGTTCTTC	CASSNRTGYNEQFF
TRBJ1-1	TRBV10-3	few	NA	TGTGCCATCAGCACAGGGCTGAACACTGAAGCTTTCTTT	CAISTGLNTEAFF
TRBJ2-1	TRBV5-5	few	TRBD1	TGTGCCAGCAGCCACTCACCCTCGAGGACAGGGAATGAGCAGTTCTTC	CASSHSPSRTGNEQFF
TRBJ1-6	TRBV6-1	NA	NA	TGTGCCAGCAGTGAAGTTTCTCACCTACTTTATAATTCACCCCTCCACTTT	CASSEVSHLLYNSPLHF